This TCR beta chain originates from a study of blood T cell repertoires in COVID-19. Study as a whole: The samples span acute and convalescent COVID-19 from the United States, Italy and Spain.

There are 14 residues in the CDR3. V lost 1 base, J lost 7 bases, and 1 base stayed unmatched. In germline, CDR1 is LNHDA, CDR2 SQIVND (reference sequence). The assay was immunoSEQ multiplex PCR, and TCRdb's table has in-frame clones only and misses some. The data hold around 380,000 clones, with approximately 87% observed a single time. V usage is TRBV19 and J usage is TRBJ1-5, with TRBD1 matching 10 bases. The TCR was taken from a man younger than 45 who had recovered from COVID-19. The sample comprised PBMCs or T cells enriched from blood (not recorded which). For the CDR3, the DNA is TGTGCCAGTAGTATAGGGGACAGGGGACAGCCCCAGCATTTT. It encodes CASSIGDRGQPQHF. The full variable domain, completed using reference TRBV19 and TRBJ1-5, is DGGITQSPKYLFRKEGQNVTLSCEQNLNHDAMYWYRQDPGQGLRLIYYSQIVNDFQKGDIAEGYSVSREKKESFPLTVTSAQKNPTAFYLCASSIGDRGQPQHFGDGTRLSIL.